The 15 T cell receptor beta chains below come from one sample, sequenced in a study of shared clonotypes between healthy human individuals. TCRdb's table, derived via immunoSEQ multiplex PCR, lists solely in-frame clones and lacks some. The data hold about 2 million clones, with roughly 94% observed a single time. Sequencing was carried out using naive CD4+ T cells sorted from blood. The subset was: CD45RA+ positively selected. All receptors derive from a man younger than 35 in good health.

The gene calls are TRBV6-5 and TRBJ2-3; D not certain. The CDR3 has 14 amino acids. The germline CDR1 and CDR2 sequences are MNHEY and SVGAGI. Between the trimmed V and J ends, which lost 0 bases and 2 bases, there was a span of 6 bases. The CDR3 DNA sequence: TGTGCCAGCAGTTACTCGCACGACACAGATACGCAGTATTTT. It specifies CASSYSHDTDTQYF.

This chain links TRBV5-3 with TRBJ2-3; 8 bases match TRBD2. TRBV5-3 falls under the ORF class, with uncertain function. With V trimmed by 3 bases and J by 2 bases, 5 bases remained unmatched. There are 15 residues in the CDR3. The CDR3 sequence: CARSWVREDTDTQYF. The CDR3 DNA reads TGTGCCAGAAGCTGGGTGCGGGAGGACACAGATACGCAGTATTTT.

CDR3 coding DNA: TGTGCCAGCAGTTACGGGGGGGTCTTGGGAAATGAGCAGTTCTTC. Translating it yields CASSYGGVLGNEQFF. The chain uses TRBV6-5 and TRBJ2-1, with TRBD2 matching over 7 bases. The CDR3 runs to 15 residues. Germline CDR1 MNHEY, CDR2 SVGAGI. The ends lost 2 bases at V and 7 bases at J; junction bases unmatched: 8.

The chain combines TRBV9 with TRBJ2-5; weak D call: TRBD2 (5 bases). V was clipped by 3 bases and J by 4 bases, with 13 bases between them. The germline gives CDR1 SGDLS, CDR2 YYNGEE. The CDR3 sequence is 14 residues long. CDR3 sequence (DNA): TGTGCCAGCAGCGCCGGACTGGGGAGAGAGACCCAGTACTTC. Amino acid sequence: CASSAGLGRETQYF. Full variable domain (remainder filled in from reference TRBV9 and TRBJ2-5): DSGVTQTPKHLITATGQRVTLRCSPRSGDLSVYWYQQSLDQGLQFLIQYYNGEERAKGNILERFSAQQFPDLHSELNLSSLELGDSALYFCASSAGLGRETQYFGPGTRLLVL.

This clone was seen repeatedly, ten times or more. V gene TRBV7-9 combines with J gene TRBJ2-7; D possibly corresponds to TRBD2 (5 bases). Germline V gene sequence: CDR1 SEHNR, CDR2 FQNEAQ (reference sequence). V lost 3 bases and J lost 2, with 8 bases in between. The CDR3 is made up of 13 amino acids. The CDR3 protein is CASSFEGPYEQYF. The CDR3 DNA sequence: TGTGCCAGCAGCTTCGAGGGCCCCTACGAGCAGTACTTC.

The chain is built from TRBV9 and TRBJ2-3; perhaps D is TRBD1 or TRBD2 (6 bases each). Germline V gives CDR1 SGDLS, CDR2 YYNGEE. Trimming shortened V by 4 bases and J by 3 bases, and 15 bases separated the two germline ends. The CDR3 totals 15 residues. CDR3 in DNA: TGTGCCAGCAGCTCCACGGGGGCGGGAACAGATACGCAGTATTTT. It encodes CASSSTGAGTDTQYF.

The chain employs TRBV7-3 and TRBJ2-3; D uncertain. This CDR3 comprises 15 residues. Germline assignment: CDR1 SGHTA and CDR2 FQGTGA. Trimming took off 2 bases at V and 5 bases at J, with 14 bases between the two ends. CDR3 DNA sequence: TGTGCCAGCAGCTTAGGGCTGCCCGGTGGAGATACGCAGTATTTT. Protein sequence: CASSLGLPGGDTQYF.

The chain recombines TRBV7-2 with TRBJ2-2; D assignment may be TRBD1 or TRBD2 (5 bases each). V was cut by 2 bases and J by 1 base, with 8 bases left in between. Germline V gene sequence: CDR1 SGHTA, CDR2 FQGNSA. This CDR3 has 15 amino acids. CDR3 sequence reads: CASSLMGVNTGELFF. Here the CDR3 DNA reads TGTGCCAGCAGCTTAATGGGGGTGAACACCGGGGAGCTGTTTTTT.

This chain links TRBV10-1 with TRBJ2-1; D gene ambiguous. Germline assignment: CDR1 WNHNN and CDR2 SYGVQD (reference sequence). The V end was cut by 3 bases, the J end by 6 bases, with 9 bases between. The CDR3 loop spans 13 amino acids. Here the CDR3 DNA reads TGCGCCAGCAGTGATGACCCCTTCAATGAGCAGTTCTTC. Translating gives CASSDDPFNEQFF.

This chain links TRBV19 with TRBJ1-5; 7 bases align to TRBD1. Per the germline V gene, CDR1 is LNHDA and CDR2 is SQIVND (reference sequence). This CDR3 is 14 amino acids long. After removal of 5 bases from V and 7 bases from J, the junction contained 8 bases not matched to a gene. In DNA form, the CDR3 reads TGTGCCAGTAGTCCGAGGGGGCCGGAGCAGCCCCAGCATTTT. Translation gives CASSPRGPEQPQHF. Drawing the rest from reference TRBV19 and TRBJ1-5, the complete variable domain is DGGITQSPKYLFRKEGQNVTLSCEQNLNHDAMYWYRQDPGQGLRLIYYSQIVNDFQKGDIAEGYSVSREKKESFPLTVTSAQKNPTAFYLCASSPRGPEQPQHFGDGTRLSIL.

This clone was seen a single time. The sample carries other DNA sequences with the same CDR3. The chain is built from TRBV2 and TRBJ2-6; D unclear. The CDR3 consists of 14 residues. The germline CDR1 and CDR2 sequences are SNHLY and FYNNEI. Trimming pared 3 bases from V and 0 bases from J, leaving 3 bases between. CDR3 in DNA: TGTGCCAGCAGTGAGAGCTCTGGGGCCAACGTCCTGACTTTC. It encodes CASSESSGANVLTF.

The chain joins TRBV5-6 to TRBJ2-3; D gene ambiguous. This CDR3 has 14 residues. Germline V gene data show CDR1 as SGHDT and CDR2 as YYEEEE. The V end was cut by 1 base, the J end by 0 bases, with 6 bases between. The CDR3 bases are TGTGCCAGCAGCTTGATAGGGAGCACAGATACGCAGTATTTT. Its translation: CASSLIGSTDTQYF. Full variable domain (outside the CDR3, taken from reference TRBV5-6 and TRBJ2-3): DAGVTQSPTHLIKTRGQQVTLRCSPKSGHDTVSWYQQALGQGPQFIFQYYEEEERQRGNFPDRFSGHQFPNYSSELNVNALLLGDSALYLCASSLIGSTDTQYFGPGTRLTVL.

The chain has TRBV4-3 and TRBJ1-6, with 7 bases matching TRBD1. Per germline, CDR1 LGHNA and CDR2 YSLEER. The CDR3 has 16 amino acids. The V gene end was trimmed by 3 bases and the J gene end by 7 bases; junction bases not matched to a gene: 9. DNA of the CDR3: TGCGCCAGCAGCCACAACAGGGGAGGCCAAAATTCACCCCTCCACTTT. Protein sequence: CASSHNRGGQNSPLHF.

The rearrangement uses TRBV15 and TRBJ2-7, with TRBD2 identical over 9 bases. This CDR3 has 18 amino acids. The germline V gene encodes CDR1 LNHNV and CDR2 YYDKDF (reference sequence). The V and J ends lost 4 bases and 1 base, in that order; junction bases with no gene match: 14. The CDR3 DNA is TGTGCCACCAGCACATACGGGGGTAGCGGGAGAAAGTCCTACGAGCAGTACTTC. This gives the protein CATSTYGGSGRKSYEQYF. Full variable domain (outside the CDR3, taken from reference TRBV15 and TRBJ2-7): DAMVIQNPRYQVTQFGKPVTLSCSQTLNHNVMYWYQQKSSQAPKLLFHYYDKDFNNEADTPDNFQSRRPNTSFCFLDIRSPGLGDTAMYLCATSTYGGSGRKSYEQYFGPGTRLTVT.

The chain carries TRBV25-1 and TRBJ2-2, with D possibly being TRBD2 (5 bases). Trimming pared 2 bases from V and 2 bases from J, leaving 15 bases between. CDR3 length: 17 residues. CDR1 is MGHDK, CDR2 SYGVNS, per germline. CDR3 DNA sequence: TGTGCCAGCAGTGAAAGTCGACCGGGAAAAAACACCGGGGAGCTGTTTTTT. The encoded protein is CASSESRPGKNTGELFF.